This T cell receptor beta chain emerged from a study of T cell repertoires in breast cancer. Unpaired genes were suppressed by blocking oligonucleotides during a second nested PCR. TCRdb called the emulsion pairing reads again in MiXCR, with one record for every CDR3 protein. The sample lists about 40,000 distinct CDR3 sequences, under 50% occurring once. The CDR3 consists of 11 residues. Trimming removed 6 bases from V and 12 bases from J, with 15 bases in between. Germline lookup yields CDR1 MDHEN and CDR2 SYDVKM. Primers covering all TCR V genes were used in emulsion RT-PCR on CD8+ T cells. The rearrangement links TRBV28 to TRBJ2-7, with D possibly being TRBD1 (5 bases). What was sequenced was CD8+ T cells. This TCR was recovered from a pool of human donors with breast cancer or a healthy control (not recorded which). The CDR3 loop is CASSTTDRRYF. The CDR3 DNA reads TGTGCCAGCAGCACGACAGACCGGAGGTACTTC.